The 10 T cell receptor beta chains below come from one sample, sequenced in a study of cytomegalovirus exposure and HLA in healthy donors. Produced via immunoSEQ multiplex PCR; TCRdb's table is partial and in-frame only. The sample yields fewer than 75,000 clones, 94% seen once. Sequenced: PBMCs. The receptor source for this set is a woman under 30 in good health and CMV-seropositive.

The CDR3 sequence: CAWSYGTENSPLHF. The CDR3 DNA reads TGTGCCTGGAGCTATGGGACAGAAAATTCACCCCTCCACTTT. The genes are TRBV30 and TRBJ1-6; 7 bases agree with TRBD1. The CDR3 runs to 14 residues. Germline lookup yields CDR1 GTSNPN and CDR2 SVGIG (reference sequence). V lost 3 bases to trimming and J lost 7 bases; unmatched junction nucleotides: 6.

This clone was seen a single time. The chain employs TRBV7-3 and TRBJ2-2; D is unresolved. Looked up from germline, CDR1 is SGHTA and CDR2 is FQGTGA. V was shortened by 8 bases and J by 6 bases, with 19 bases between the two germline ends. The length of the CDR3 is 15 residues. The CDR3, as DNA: TGTGCCAGCTCACCCTCCGCAGCGTATGCCGGGGAGCTGTTTTTT. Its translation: CASSPSAAYAGELFF.

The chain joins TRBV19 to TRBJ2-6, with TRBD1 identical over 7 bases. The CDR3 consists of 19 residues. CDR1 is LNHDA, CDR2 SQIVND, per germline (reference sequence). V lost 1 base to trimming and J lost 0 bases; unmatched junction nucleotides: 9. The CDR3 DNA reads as TGTGCCAGTAGTATAGGAGGGGACAGCCAATTCTCTGGGGCCAACGTCCTGACTTTC. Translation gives CASSIGGDSQFSGANVLTF.

The CDR3, as DNA: TGTGCCAGCCTGGACAGGGGTTTCAATGAGCAGTTCTTC. Translation gives CASLDRGFNEQFF. The chain employs TRBV2 and TRBJ2-1; TRBD1 matches 9 bases. J gave up 6 bases and V 8 bases, and 5 bases lay outside the gene matches. The CDR3 consists of 13 residues. Per the germline V gene, CDR1 is SNHLY and CDR2 is FYNNEI.

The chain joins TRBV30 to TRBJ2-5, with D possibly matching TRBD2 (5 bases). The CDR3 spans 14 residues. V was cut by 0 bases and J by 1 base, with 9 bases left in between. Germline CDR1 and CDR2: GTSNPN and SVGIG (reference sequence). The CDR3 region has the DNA TGTGCCTGGAGTGTAATGCGGGCCCAAGAGACCCAGTACTTC. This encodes CAWSVMRAQETQYF.

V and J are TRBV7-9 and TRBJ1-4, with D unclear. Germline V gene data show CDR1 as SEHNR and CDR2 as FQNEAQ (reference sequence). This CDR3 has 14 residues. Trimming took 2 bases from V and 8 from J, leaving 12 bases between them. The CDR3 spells CASSLSEGYEKLFF. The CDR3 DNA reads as TGTGCCAGCAGCTTATCGGAGGGCTACGAAAAACTGTTTTTT.

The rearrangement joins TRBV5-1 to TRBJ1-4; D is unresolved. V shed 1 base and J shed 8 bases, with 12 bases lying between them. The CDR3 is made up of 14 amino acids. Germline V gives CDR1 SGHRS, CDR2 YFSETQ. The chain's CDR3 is CASSLTWGEEKLFF. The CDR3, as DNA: TGCGCCAGCAGCTTGACCTGGGGAGAAGAAAAACTGTTTTTT.

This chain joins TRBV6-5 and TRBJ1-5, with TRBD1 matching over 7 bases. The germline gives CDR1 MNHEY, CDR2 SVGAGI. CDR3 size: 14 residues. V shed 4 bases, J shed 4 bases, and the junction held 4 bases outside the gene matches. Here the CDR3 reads CASSSTGLNQPQHF. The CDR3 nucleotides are TGTGCCAGCAGTTCGACAGGGCTAAATCAGCCCCAGCATTTT.

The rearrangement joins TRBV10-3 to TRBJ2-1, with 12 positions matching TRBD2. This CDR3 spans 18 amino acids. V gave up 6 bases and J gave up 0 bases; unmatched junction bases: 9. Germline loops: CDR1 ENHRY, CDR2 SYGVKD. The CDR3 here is CAISLPLAGGSSYNEQFF. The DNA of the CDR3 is TGTGCCATCAGCCTCCCACTAGCGGGAGGCAGCTCCTACAATGAGCAGTTCTTC.

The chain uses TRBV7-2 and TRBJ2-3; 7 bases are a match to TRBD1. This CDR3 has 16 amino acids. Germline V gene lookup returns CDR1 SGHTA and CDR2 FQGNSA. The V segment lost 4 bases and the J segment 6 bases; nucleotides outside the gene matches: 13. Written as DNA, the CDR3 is TGTGCCAGCAGCTCGGATATACAGGGGCGTGGGGATACGCAGTATTTT. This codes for CASSSDIQGRGDTQYF.